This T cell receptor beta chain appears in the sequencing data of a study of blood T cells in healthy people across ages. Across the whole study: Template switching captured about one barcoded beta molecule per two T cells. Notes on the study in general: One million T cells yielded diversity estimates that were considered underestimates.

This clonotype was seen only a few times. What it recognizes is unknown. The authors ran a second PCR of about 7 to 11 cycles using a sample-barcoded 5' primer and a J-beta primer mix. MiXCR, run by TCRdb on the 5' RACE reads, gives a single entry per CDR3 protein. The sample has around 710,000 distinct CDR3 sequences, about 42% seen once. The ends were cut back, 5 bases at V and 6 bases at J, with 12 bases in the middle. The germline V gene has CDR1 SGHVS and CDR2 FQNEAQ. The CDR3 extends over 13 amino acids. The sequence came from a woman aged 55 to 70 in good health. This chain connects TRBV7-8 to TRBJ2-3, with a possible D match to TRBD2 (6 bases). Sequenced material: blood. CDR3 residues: CASSRERLDTQYF. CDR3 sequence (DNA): TGTGCCAGCAGCCGGGAGAGGCTGGATACGCAGTATTTT.